This T cell receptor (beta chain) was retrieved from a study of cytomegalovirus exposure and HLA in healthy donors. Using immunoSEQ multiplex PCR, the repertoire was profiled, and TCRdb retains in-frame clones only, with some absent. The table shows roughly 64,000 clones, with 85% to 95% occurring only once. Study-wide findings and caveats: The authors confirmed in vitro that a few CMV-associated chains were specific for CMV antigens. Cytomegalovirus-associated status was assigned to around 160 TCR beta chains. A subsequent analysis found that TCR clusters from the first cohort also tended to co-occur in the roughly 120 validation repertoires, with 94% of cluster scores above 0. High sensitivity and specificity were reportedly achieved when the classifier diagnosed cytomegalovirus status.

The germline gives CDR1 MGHRA, CDR2 YSYEKL. This CDR3 is built from 17 residues. V was cut by 4 bases and J by 4 bases, with 20 bases left in between. Points on this clone: Its antigen is not identified.

This clonotype originated in a woman between 18 and 29 years old in good health and CMV-seropositive. The sample consisted of PBMCs. The chain has TRBV4-1 and TRBJ2-1, with D possibly matching TRBD2 (6 bases). CDR3 in DNA: TGCGCCAGCAGCCCCCGGCGGGGAGCTGTCTTATACAATGAGCAGTTCTTC. The encoded protein is CASSPRRGAVLYNEQFF.